These T cell receptor beta chains were read from a single sample in a study of neurological immune-mediated disorders. TCRdb redid the calling of the 5' RACE reads with MiXCR, one entry per CDR3 protein. Among 77,000 or so distinct CDR3 sequences listed, roughly 9.9% were seen once. Sequences were obtained from PBMCs. Source of these receptors: a man between 45 and 60 years old in good health. The CDR3 runs from the conserved cysteine through the conserved F or W. The D gene is left open where the match is weak. A clone size is listed for some rows: how often the clone was seen (once, few, many), or a class if it is expanded.

size,V,length,D,J,DNA,CDR3
-,TRBV7-2,13,-,TRBJ1-1,TGTGCCAGCAGCAAGGAACGGGTAACTGAAGCTTTCTTT,CASSKERVTEAFF
many,TRBV25-1,11,-,TRBJ2-3,TGTGCCAGCAGTGAAGTAGATACGCAGTATTTT,CASSEVDTQYF
many,TRBV5-1,14,-,TRBJ2-5,TGCGCCAGCAGCAAGGGTGTAGGGCAAGAGACCCAGTACTTC,CASSKGVGQETQYF
many,TRBV5-1,14,-,TRBJ2-2,TGCGCCAGCAGCTTGGGGGCGCACACCGGGGAGCTGTTTTTT,CASSLGAHTGELFF
-,TRBV12-3/TRBV12-4,14,-,TRBJ2-7,TGTGCCAGCAGGGAACGGCCAGTTTCCTACGAGCAGTACTTC,CASRERPVSYEQYF
many,TRBV4-1,15,-,TRBJ2-1,TGCGCCAGCAGCCATAGGTCAGTAGACTACAATGAGCAGTTCTTC,CASSHRSVDYNEQFF
many,TRBV11-3,13,-,TRBJ2-7,TGTGCCAGCAGCTTAGCTCTCACCTACGAGCAGTACTTC,CASSLALTYEQYF
many,TRBV7-2,11,-,TRBJ2-5,TGTGCCAGCAGCGCACAAGAGACCCAGTACTTC,CASSAQETQYF
many,TRBV4-1,15,-,TRBJ2-7,TGCGCCAGCAGCCAAGGGCACTCCACCGACCACGAGCAGTACTTC,CASSQGHSTDHEQYF
many,TRBV12-3/TRBV12-4,14,-,TRBJ2-7,TGTGCCAGCAGTTTTGGGGACCCCCTCTACGAGCAGTACTTC,CASSFGDPLYEQYF
many,TRBV12-3/TRBV12-4,15,TRBD1,TRBJ1-2,TGTGCCAGCAGTCGAGACGGTGACAGGGGCTATGGCTACACCTTC,CASSRDGDRGYGYTF
many,TRBV2,15,TRBD1,TRBJ2-7,TGTGCCAGCAGTGGGAGGGGACAGGGGACCTACGAGCAGTACTTC,CASSGRGQGTYEQYF
-,TRBV11-2,16,TRBD2,TRBJ2-1,TGTGCCAGCAGCTCTAGACTAGCGGGGATATACAATGAGCAGTTCTTC,CASSSRLAGIYNEQFF
many,TRBV11-2,15,-,TRBJ2-1,TGTGCCAGCAGCAACAGTGGTCTGGGGAGGAATGAGCAGTTCTTC,CASSNSGLGRNEQFF
many,TRBV27,15,-,TRBJ2-7,TGTGCCAGCAGTTCACGTCCGGGACTGGGCTACGAGCAGTACTTC,CASSSRPGLGYEQYF
many,TRBV7-2,15,TRBD1,TRBJ2-3,TGTGCCAGCAATACAGGGGCCGCTAGCACAGATACGCAGTATTTT,CASNTGAASTDTQYF